Sequencing of this T cell receptor beta chain was carried out in a study of T cells in Graves' hyperthyroidism and ophthalmopathy. About the study: Prior to any treatment, at the point of initial diagnosis, peripheral blood was collected.

Template material for amplifying TCR beta CDR3 regions consisted of RNA transcripts. First-round RT-PCR with HTBI primers amplified the TCR CDR3 region. TCRdb recomputed calls from the multiplex PCR reads with MiXCR, one row per CDR3 protein. This sample has a few hundred thousand distinct CDR3 sequences; roughly 15% occur once, and the top ten carry more than 3%. V shed 6 bases and J shed 0 bases, with 11 bases lying between them. In germline, CDR1 is SGHTA, CDR2 FQGNSA. This CDR3 is 15 amino acids long. For ophthalmopathy patients, the Clinical Activity Score was at least 3 and the NOSPECS grade at least 4; duration was under 3 months.

This chain uses TRBV7-2 with TRBJ2-2; D is possibly TRBD1 (6 bases). This sequence was found in a middle-aged woman with Graves' ophthalmopathy. Sequenced input: blood. In DNA, the CDR3 is TGTGCCAGCAGTTGGGACATCGCGAACACCGGGGAGCTGTTTTTT. Protein sequence: CASSWDIANTGELFF.